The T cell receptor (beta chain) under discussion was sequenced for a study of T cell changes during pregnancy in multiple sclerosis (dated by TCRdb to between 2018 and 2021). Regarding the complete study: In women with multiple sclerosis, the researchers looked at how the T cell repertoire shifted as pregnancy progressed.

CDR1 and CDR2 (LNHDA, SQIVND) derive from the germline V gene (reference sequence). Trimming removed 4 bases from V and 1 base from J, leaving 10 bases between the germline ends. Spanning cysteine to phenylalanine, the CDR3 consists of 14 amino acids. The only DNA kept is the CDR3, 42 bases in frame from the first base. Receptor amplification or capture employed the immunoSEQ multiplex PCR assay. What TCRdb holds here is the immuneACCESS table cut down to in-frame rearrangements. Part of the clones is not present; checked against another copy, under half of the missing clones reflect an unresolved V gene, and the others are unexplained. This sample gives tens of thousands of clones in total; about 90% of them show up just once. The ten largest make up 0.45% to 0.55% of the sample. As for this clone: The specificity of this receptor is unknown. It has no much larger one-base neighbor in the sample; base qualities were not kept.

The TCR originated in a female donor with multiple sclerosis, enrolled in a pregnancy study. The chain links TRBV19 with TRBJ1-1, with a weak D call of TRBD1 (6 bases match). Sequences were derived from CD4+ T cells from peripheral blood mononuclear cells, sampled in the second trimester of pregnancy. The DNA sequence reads TGTGCCAGTAGTACGGGACACCCGAACACTGAAGCTTTCTTT. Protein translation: CASSTGHPNTEAFF. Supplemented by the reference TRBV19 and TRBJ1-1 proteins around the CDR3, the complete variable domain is DGGITQSPKYLFRKEGQNVTLSCEQNLNHDAMYWYRQDPGQGLRLIYYSQIVNDFQKGDIAEGYSVSREKKESFPLTVTSAQKNPTAFYLCASSTGHPNTEAFFGQGTRLTVV.